The T cell receptor beta chain under discussion was sequenced for a study of CXCR3-negative and CXCR3-positive naive CD8 T cells. Study in general: The libraries together contributed 110 million to 150 million TRB reads, each supplying about 1.5 +/- 0.3 million.

With regard to this clonotype: The antigen remains undetermined.

The libraries of TRB cDNA were constructed through 5' RACE using UMI labels. TCRdb re-called the 5' RACE reads and gives one entry per CDR3 protein, without DNA. The sample holds just over 60,000 distinct CDR3 sequences. General study results and limits: Naive subsets displayed similar surface CD5, and TCR strength was inferred from TRB CDR3 properties.

The germline gives CDR1 SEHNR, CDR2 FQNEAQ (reference sequence). CDR3 size: 14 residues. The gene calls are TRBV7-9 and TRBJ1-4; TCRdb outputs TRBD1, but without DNA this stays unchecked. Source material: naive CXCR3- CD8+ T cells from blood. Subset of the sample: CD45RO-CCR7+CD27+CD95- naive CD8+ T cells lacking CXCR3 (TNR3-). The receptor was isolated from a human donor in good health. Some clones in this sample may be carry-over from other donors' samples. This CDR3 is CASSDGEPREKLFF. Together with reference TRBV7-9 and TRBJ1-4, the CDR3 gives the full variable domain: DTGVSQNPRHKITKRGQNVTFRCDPISEHNRLYWYRQTLGQGPEFLTYFQNEAQLEKSRLLSDRFSAERPKGSFSTLEIQRTEQGDSAMYLCASSDGEPREKLFFGSGTQLSVL.